Below, 13 T cell receptor beta chains from the same sample are listed, as sequenced in a study of T cell responses to AZD1222 COVID-19 vaccine. The repertoire was sequenced with immunoSEQ multiplex PCR; TCRdb's copy has only in-frame clones and lacks some. The profile covers 150,000 to 180,000 clones, with 90% to 95% appearing a single time and about 1.6% taken by the ten largest. The sample was peripheral blood, taken 28 days after the second AZD1222 dose. Receptors originate from an adult who received the AZD1222 COVID-19 vaccine.

V gene TRBV18 combines with J gene TRBJ2-7, with D hard to call. The CDR3 consists of 12 residues. Trimming stripped 3 bases from V and 5 bases from J, with 8 bases between. CDR1 is KGHSH, CDR2 LQKENI, per germline. In DNA, the CDR3 is TGTGCCAGCTCACCTACGGGCAACGAGCAGTACTTC. Amino acids: CASSPTGNEQYF.

The chain employs TRBV2 and TRBJ2-7; 11 nucleotides match TRBD2. The germline gives CDR1 SNHLY, CDR2 FYNNEI. V was pared by 5 bases and J by 6 bases, with 9 bases of the junction left unmatched. The CDR3 covers 15 residues. The CDR3 sequence: CASSLLTSGASEQYF. For the CDR3, the DNA is TGTGCCAGCAGTCTTTTGACTAGCGGGGCCTCCGAGCAGTACTTC.

This clone was recorded once. This rearrangement joins TRBV2 to TRBJ1-1; TRBD1 might be the D (6 bases). Germline V gives CDR1 SNHLY, CDR2 FYNNEI. This CDR3 has 14 amino acids. The germline V and J ends were trimmed by 7 bases and 5 bases, with 17 bases remaining between them. This chain's CDR3 is CASMTGGPGTEAFF. The CDR3 DNA reads as TGTGCCAGCATGACGGGGGGCCCGGGGACTGAAGCTTTCTTT.

The rearrangement uses TRBV11-2 and TRBJ2-7, with TRBD2 as a possible D gene (6 bases). Germline V gene data show CDR1 as SGHAT and CDR2 as FQNNGV. With 7 bases removed from V and 0 bases from J, the gap between germline ends came to 13 bases. The CDR3 extends over 14 amino acids. The CDR3 here is CASTGVGGSYEQYF. The DNA of the CDR3 is TGTGCCAGCACCGGGGTGGGGGGCTCCTACGAGCAGTACTTC. The full variable domain, its missing parts supplied by reference TRBV11-2 and TRBJ2-7, is EAGVAQSPRYKIIEKRQSVAFWCNPISGHATLYWYQQILGQGPKLLIQFQNNGVVDDSQLPKDRFSAERLKGVDSTLKIQPAKLEDSAVYLCASTGVGGSYEQYFGPGTRLTVT.

The chain is built from TRBV7-9 and TRBJ1-4; perhaps TRBD1 as D (6 bases). Trimming left V 3 bases short and J 5 bases short, with 16 bases between. Germline V gives CDR1 SEHNR, CDR2 FQNEAQ (reference sequence). The CDR3 has 16 residues. The CDR3 nucleotides are TGTGCCAGCAGCTTGTCAGGGGAGCTCCAAAATGAAAAACTGTTTTTT. As protein: CASSLSGELQNEKLFF. Full variable domain (remainder filled in from reference TRBV7-9 and TRBJ1-4): DTGVSQNPRHKITKRGQNVTFRCDPISEHNRLYWYRQTLGQGPEFLTYFQNEAQLEKSRLLSDRFSAERPKGSFSTLEIQRTEQGDSAMYLCASSLSGELQNEKLFFGSGTQLSVL.

V is TRBV12-3 or TRBV12-4 and J is TRBJ1-1; unclear D gene. V was clipped by 6 bases and J by 0 bases, with 5 bases between them. This CDR3 has 12 amino acids. The CDR3 bases are TGTGCCAGCAGCCTGATGAACACTGAAGCTTTCTTT. Its translation is CASSLMNTEAFF.

The chain joins TRBV4-1 to TRBJ1-1; D uncertain. The CDR3 has 16 amino acids. The germline gives CDR1 MGHRA, CDR2 YSYEKL. V was shortened by 3 bases and J by 1 base, with 15 bases between the two germline ends. CDR3 sequence reads: CASSHFPAQPNTEAFF. The CDR3 DNA is TGCGCCAGCAGCCATTTCCCGGCACAACCGAACACTGAAGCTTTCTTT.

The rearrangement links TRBV24-1 to TRBJ2-1, with TRBD2 matching over 7 bases. The junction had 5 bases not matched to a gene; V was cut back by 0 bases and J by 4 bases. Per the germline V gene, CDR1 is KGHDR and CDR2 is SFDVKD. The CDR3 runs 16 residues. CDR3 nucleotides: TGTGCCACCAGTGATTTGCAGCCTAGCGGATACAATGAGCAGTTCTTC. Translation gives CATSDLQPSGYNEQFF.

The J gene is TRBJ1-1, the V gene TRBV18, with TRBD1 matching over 9 bases. CDR1 and CDR2 (germline): KGHSH, LQKENI. The CDR3 covers 14 residues. V shed 4 bases and J 1 base; nucleotides not matched to a gene: 1. The CDR3 is CASSQDRGNTEAFF. The DNA of the CDR3 is TGTGCCAGCTCACAGGACAGGGGGAACACTGAAGCTTTCTTT.

V and J are TRBV6-5 and TRBJ1-2; the D is unclear. The CDR3 contains 12 residues. Germline V lookup: CDR1 MNHEY, CDR2 SVGAGI. V lost 7 bases and J 7 bases, leaving 13 bases between the germline ends. Here the CDR3 reads CASINLDGGYTF. CDR3 sequence (DNA): TGTGCCAGCATAAACCTTGACGGTGGCTACACCTTC.

This chain connects TRBV30 to TRBJ1-4, with 8 positions matching TRBD1. This CDR3 is 13 amino acids long. CDR1 and CDR2 (germline): GTSNPN, SVGIG (reference sequence). Unmatched junction bases numbered 6, after V lost 5 bases and J lost 7 bases. This chain's CDR3 is CAWGKDRGEKLFF. The DNA for the CDR3 is TGTGCCTGGGGGAAAGACAGGGGTGAAAAACTGTTTTTT.

The CDR3: CASSPSRKEQFF. The CDR3 DNA is TGTGCCAGCAGTCCCTCGAGGAAGGAGCAGTTCTTC. The chain combines TRBV28 with TRBJ2-1, with D hard to call. Germline assignment: CDR1 MDHEN and CDR2 SYDVKM. The V end was cut by 5 bases, the J end by 10 bases, with 12 bases between. The CDR3 spans 12 residues.

The chain is built from TRBV27 and TRBJ1-1; D may be TRBD1 (6 bases). V was clipped by 6 bases and J by 7 bases, with 18 bases between them. The CDR3 loop spans 14 amino acids. Germline CDR1 reads MNHEY; CDR2 reads SMNVEV (reference sequence). The CDR3 sequence: CASSRRGPQSEAFF. The DNA for the CDR3 is TGTGCCAGCAGCCGACGGGGGCCTCAAAGTGAAGCTTTCTTT.